This T cell receptor beta chain was identified during a study of somatic mutations in cytotoxic T cells in rheumatoid arthritis. Study-level findings and limits: Among rheumatoid arthritis patients and age-matched healthy controls, CD8+ T-cell clonality was not significantly different.

The data were produced by immunoSEQ multiplex PCR, yet TCRdb's version contains in-frame clones alone and is incomplete. The data contain around 11,000 clones, around nine tenths of them singletons. Germline CDR1 and CDR2: SGDLS and YYNGEE. The CDR3 is 19 amino acids. J lost 6 bases, V lost 0 bases, and 14 bases had no gene match. About this clone: The antigen remains unidentified.

The sequenced sample consisted of CD8+ T cells sorted from blood. This chain connects TRBV9 to TRBJ2-2, with 10 bases lining up with TRBD2. The TCR sequence derives from a young woman with rheumatoid arthritis. CDR3 bases: TGTGCCAGCAGCGTAGGTTCGCTAGCGGGGGAACGGGAAGCCGGGGAGCTGTTTTTT. Encoded protein: CASSVGSLAGEREAGELFF.